This TCR beta chain was identified in a study of blood T cell repertoires in COVID-19. Study-level information: The study drew acute and convalescent COVID-19 samples from the United States, Italy and Spain. Sample material is recorded as cDNA or gDNA derived from T cells, B-cell-depleted T cells, or PBMCs.

As processed by the authors: Quantification of nucleated cells was approximated via reference gene primer amplification. Sequencing used immunoSEQ multiplex PCR; TCRdb keeps in-frame clones, though not all of them. That table gives V, J and clone size, and the DNA gave D and trimming. Of 250,000 to 350,000 clones in the sample, more than 75% were seen once. CDR1 and CDR2 (germline): SNHLY, FYNNEI. The CDR3 spans 16 residues. Trimming removed 5 bases from V and 13 bases from J, with 24 bases in between. This study enrolled people aged about 18 to 95 from under 25 US geographic areas. The gene calls are TRBV2 and TRBJ1-6; D perhaps matches TRBD1 (5 bases). Sequencing input: PBMCs or T cells enriched from blood (not recorded which). The sequence was collected from a woman between 25 and 40 years old who had recovered from COVID-19. CDR3 sequence (DNA): TGTGCCAGCAGTTCTTCTGGGGGGACGGGAATGTTTCCCCTCCACTTT. Residues: CASSSSGGTGMFPLHF.